Following are 27 T cell receptor beta chains from one sample sequenced in a study of cytomegalovirus exposure and HLA in healthy donors. Vbeta (60) and Jbeta (13) primers were used in the PCR. The method was immunoSEQ multiplex PCR; TCRdb's version includes in-frame clones alone and lacks a portion of them. Of under 90,000 clones listed, approximately 82% are singletons. Input material: PBMCs. These receptors were collected from a man aged 35-49 years in good health and CMV-seronegative.

As regards this clone: One junction end disagrees with the germline gene, perhaps due to a read error. The chain employs TRBV7-8 and TRBJ1-5, with 7 nucleotides matching TRBD1. The CDR3 sequence is 17 residues long. Looked up from germline, CDR1 is SGHVS and CDR2 is FQNEAQ. CDR3 DNA: TGTGCCAGCAGCCCGTGGGCGGGAGGGGGCTTCTATCAGCTCCAGCATTTT. Translation gives CASSPWAGGGFYQLQHF. The full variable domain, completed using reference TRBV7-8 and TRBJ1-5, is GAGVSQSPRYKVAKRGQDVALRCDPISGHVSLFWYQQALGQGPEFLTYFQNEAQLDKSGLPSDRFFAERPEGSVSTLKIQRTQQEDSAVYLCASSPWAGGGFYQLQHFGDGTRLSIL.

The J gene is TRBJ2-2, the V gene TRBV29-1; D possibly corresponds to TRBD1 (6 bases). There are 15 residues in the CDR3. Germline assignment: CDR1 SQVTM and CDR2 ANQGSEA. V was clipped by 6 bases and J by 0 bases, with 14 bases between them. CDR3 in amino acids: CSVVHRDANTGELFF. The DNA for the CDR3 is TGCAGCGTCGTCCACAGGGATGCGAACACCGGGGAGCTGTTTTTT.

The J gene is TRBJ2-1, the V gene TRBV7-9; 15 nucleotides align to TRBD2. V shed 6 bases, J shed 0 bases, and the junction held 6 bases outside the gene matches. Germline V gene lookup returns CDR1 SEHNR and CDR2 FQNEAQ (reference sequence). CDR3 size: 18 residues. CDR3 region: CASRDGLAGGPSYNEQFF. The CDR3 DNA is TGTGCCAGCAGGGACGGACTAGCGGGAGGGCCCTCCTACAATGAGCAGTTCTTC.

This clone appeared a few times. V and J are TRBV5-4 and TRBJ2-2; 7 nucleotides match TRBD2. With 0 bases clipped from V and 7 bases from J, the junction kept 9 bases outside the gene matches. CDR1 is SGHNT, CDR2 YYREEE, per germline (reference sequence). The CDR3 runs 16 residues. DNA of the CDR3: TGTGCCAGCAGCTTGGCCAGCGGGATGCGAGGCGGGGAGCTGTTTTTT. Translation gives CASSLASGMRGGELFF.

This chain's CDR3 is CASSQTRDRRYEQYF. The CDR3 DNA reads TGTGCCAGCAGCCAAACAAGGGACAGGCGCTACGAGCAGTACTTC. J is TRBJ2-7 and V is TRBV14; 8 bases agree with TRBD1. Unmatched junction bases numbered 6, after V lost 2 bases and J lost 3 bases. CDR3 length: 15 amino acids. CDR1 is SGHDN and CDR2 is FVKESK in the germline V gene.

The V gene is TRBV29-1, the J gene TRBJ2-7, with 10 bases fitting TRBD1. The CDR3 has 14 amino acids. The ends lost 7 bases at V and 0 bases at J; junction bases unmatched: 6. Germline CDR1 SQVTM, CDR2 ANQGSEA. CDR3 region: CSAWTGGSSYEQYF. The CDR3 DNA reads TGCAGCGCCTGGACAGGGGGTAGCTCCTACGAGCAGTACTTC.

The genes are TRBV10-3 and TRBJ2-3; tentatively, D is TRBD1 (6 bases). The CDR3 runs 16 residues. Trimming shortened V by 7 bases and J by 4 bases, and 21 bases separated the two germline ends. From germline, CDR1 is ENHRY and CDR2 SYGVKD. CDR3 sequence: CAIKGSTGSWADTQYF. CDR3 sequence (DNA): TGTGCCATCAAAGGGTCGACAGGTTCCTGGGCAGATACGCAGTATTTT.

This chain uses TRBV6-5 with TRBJ1-5, with TRBD1 matching 8 bases. Germline lookup yields CDR1 MNHEY and CDR2 SVGAGI. The CDR3 extends over 13 amino acids. The J segment lost 4 bases and the V segment lost 10 bases, leaving 6 bases of the junction unmatched. The CDR3 DNA reads as TGTGCCATCCCGGGACAGGTGAATCAGCCCCAGCATTTT. Protein sequence: CAIPGQVNQPQHF.

The chain joins TRBV6-5 to TRBJ1-1, with no clear D. V lost 5 bases to trimming and J lost 4 bases, with 17 bases between them. In germline, CDR1 is MNHEY, CDR2 SVGAGI. The CDR3 is 15 amino acids. CDR3: CASSRRGGLGTEAFF. Here the CDR3 DNA reads TGTGCCAGCAGTCGCCGGGGAGGTTTGGGCACTGAAGCTTTCTTT.

This clone has more than one count but fewer than ten. The chain has TRBV30 and TRBJ1-1; the D is unclear. CDR3 length equals 12 residues. Trimming pared 2 bases from V and 1 base from J, leaving 5 bases between. The germline CDR1 and CDR2 sequences are GTSNPN and SVGIG (reference sequence). CDR3 nucleotide sequence: TGTGCCTGGAGTCCCGGGAACACTGAAGCTTTCTTT. Amino acids: CAWSPGNTEAFF.

The chain is built from TRBV7-2 and TRBJ1-1, with a possible D match to TRBD1 (5 bases). Trimming shortened V by 1 base and J by 4 bases, and 10 bases separated the two germline ends. The CDR3 spans 14 residues. The germline gives CDR1 SGHTA, CDR2 FQGNSA. CDR3 coding DNA: TGTGCCAGCAGCTTAGACCACGGGGGCACTGAAGCTTTCTTT. Its translation: CASSLDHGGTEAFF.

This sequence joins TRBV10-3 and TRBJ2-5, with TRBD1 matching over 7 bases. The J call may be in error: the DNA end matches TRBJ2-7 better. CDR1 and CDR2 from the germline V gene are ENHRY and SYGVKD. The CDR3 length is 12 residues. CDR3 bases: TGTGCCATCGACAGGGACGGCGACGAGCAGTACTTC. Protein sequence: CAIDRDGDEQYF.

The chain carries TRBV28 and TRBJ1-1; D remains unclear. CDR3 size: 13 residues. V lost 3 bases to trimming and J lost 7 bases, with 12 bases between them. CDR1 is MDHEN and CDR2 is SYDVKM in the germline V gene. Written as DNA, the CDR3 is TGTGCCAGCAGTTTCCACTCGGCGGTTGAAGCTTTCTTT. It yields the protein CASSFHSAVEAFF. Looking up the rest from reference TRBV28 and TRBJ1-1 gives the full variable domain: DVKVTQSSRYLVKRTGEKVFLECVQDMDHENMFWYRQDPGLGLRLIYFSYDVKMKEKGDIPEGYSVSREKKERFSLILESASTNQTSMYLCASSFHSAVEAFFGQGTRLTVV.

This clone was seen a few times. The V gene is TRBV10-1, the J gene TRBJ1-1, with D possibly being TRBD1 (5 bases). This CDR3 comprises 15 residues. V was pared by 1 base and J by 1 base, with 10 bases between. The germline gives CDR1 WNHNN, CDR2 SYGVQD (reference sequence). In DNA form, the CDR3 reads TGCGCCAGCAGTGAGTACAGGACGGGGAACACTGAAGCTTTCTTT. This codes for CASSEYRTGNTEAFF.

The CDR3 loop is CASSIEIGKGIGSPLHF. CDR3 sequence (DNA): TGTGCCAGTAGTATAGAAATCGGGAAGGGTATCGGTTCACCCCTCCACTTT. The rearrangement uses TRBV19 and TRBJ1-6; D gene unclear. CDR1 LNHDA and CDR2 SQIVND come from the germline V gene (reference sequence). The CDR3 is 17 residues long. V was clipped by 0 bases and J by 9 bases, with 18 bases between them.

The chain has TRBV10-3 and TRBJ1-3; D is unclear. Trimming pared 3 bases from V and 0 bases from J, leaving 12 bases between. This CDR3 comprises 16 residues. Germline CDR1 reads ENHRY; CDR2 reads SYGVKD. As DNA, the CDR3 is TGTGCCATCAGTGATTCCAGGCCACCCTCTGGAAACACCATATATTTT. Its protein product is CAISDSRPPSGNTIYF.

The rearrangement joins TRBV6-6 to TRBJ2-1; TRBD2 matches 7 bases. The CDR3 is made up of 14 amino acids. Germline V gene sequence: CDR1 MNHNY, CDR2 SVGAGI (reference sequence). V shed 6 bases and J 5 bases; nucleotides not matched to a gene: 7. The CDR3 reads CASRTAGLNNEQFF. The CDR3, as DNA: TGTGCCAGCAGAACAGCGGGGCTGAACAATGAGCAGTTCTTC.

In its sample, this clone was seen a few times. J is TRBJ1-3 and V is TRBV13, with D hard to call. Germline assignment: CDR1 PRHDT and CDR2 FYEKMQ (reference sequence). The V gene lost 6 bases and the J gene lost 0 bases, with 15 bases spanning the gap. The CDR3 sequence is 16 residues long. The CDR3 loop is CASSYQRFSSGNTIYF. CDR3 sequence (DNA): TGTGCCAGCAGTTACCAGAGGTTTAGCTCTGGAAACACCATATATTTT.

This clone was counted between two and nine times. Other DNA sequences of this sample code for an identical CDR3. The genes are TRBV28 and TRBJ2-7, with unresolved D. Trimming pared 5 bases from V and 3 bases from J, leaving 8 bases between. This CDR3 spans 12 amino acids. Germline CDR1 MDHEN, CDR2 SYDVKM. In DNA form, the CDR3 reads TGTGCCAGCAGTCCTTACAGCTACGAGCAGTACTTC. Residues: CASSPYSYEQYF. Full variable domain (outside the CDR3, taken from reference TRBV28 and TRBJ2-7): DVKVTQSSRYLVKRTGEKVFLECVQDMDHENMFWYRQDPGLGLRLIYFSYDVKMKEKGDIPEGYSVSREKKERFSLILESASTNQTSMYLCASSPYSYEQYFGPGTRLTVT.

The rearrangement uses TRBV18 and TRBJ1-2; D call uncertain. Germline loops: CDR1 KGHSH, CDR2 LQKENI. The V and J ends lost 1 base and 6 bases respectively, with 12 bases between them. This CDR3 has 14 amino acids. The CDR3 reads CASSPLGGMDGYTF. The CDR3, as DNA: TGTGCCAGCTCACCACTTGGAGGGATGGATGGCTACACCTTC.

This chain connects TRBV13 to TRBJ2-7, with TRBD2 identical over 9 bases. The length of the CDR3 is 16 residues. In germline, CDR1 is PRHDT, CDR2 FYEKMQ (reference sequence). V shed 4 bases and J 1 base; nucleotides not matched to a gene: 8. In DNA form, the CDR3 reads TGTGCCAGCAGCTCCCGGACTAGCGCGTTATCCTACGAGCAGTACTTC. This sequence encodes CASSSRTSALSYEQYF.

This clone was seen more than once but under ten times. The chain joins TRBV10-2 to TRBJ1-1; the match to TRBD1 covers 9 bases. V shed 6 bases, J shed 1 base, and the junction held 3 bases outside the gene matches. Germline CDR1 and CDR2: WSHSY and SAAADI. This CDR3 has 14 amino acids. In DNA, the CDR3 is TGCGCCAGCAGGCAGACAGGGGGGAACACTGAAGCTTTCTTT. It yields the protein CASRQTGGNTEAFF.

The chain carries TRBV6-1 and TRBJ2-7; TRBD2 aligns across 7 bases. Germline CDR1 MNHNS, CDR2 SASEGT. This CDR3 comprises 14 residues. With 4 bases clipped from V and 5 bases from J, the junction kept 8 bases outside the gene matches. CDR3: CASSVIAGAHEQYF. The CDR3 nucleotides are TGTGCCAGCAGTGTGATAGCGGGTGCCCACGAGCAGTACTTC.

This chain joins TRBV11-3 and TRBJ2-5; 10 bases line up with TRBD1. Germline CDR1 is SGHNT and CDR2 is YENEEA. V was pared by 2 bases and J by 5 bases, with 17 bases of the junction left unmatched. The CDR3 runs 19 residues. Here the CDR3 reads CASSLSGGIGQGEWETQYF. The CDR3 DNA follows: TGTGCCAGCAGCTTATCCGGTGGGATAGGACAGGGGGAGTGGGAGACCCAGTACTTC.

V is TRBV28 and J is TRBJ1-1; D is undetermined. The germline V and J ends were trimmed by 2 bases and 3 bases, with 13 bases remaining between them. CDR1 and CDR2 (germline): MDHEN, SYDVKM. This CDR3 has 15 residues. DNA of the CDR3: TGTGCCAGCAGTTTACCTACGGAGTGGCACACTGAAGCTTTCTTT. Protein product: CASSLPTEWHTEAFF.

This clone was detected only a few times. The chain carries TRBV18 and TRBJ1-5, with D perhaps matching TRBD1 (5 bases). CDR3 length equals 13 residues. CDR1 KGHSH and CDR2 LQKENI come from the germline V gene. V was trimmed by 10 bases and J by 5 bases, leaving 15 bases between them. The CDR3 region is CATQIDRDQPQHF. In DNA form, the CDR3 reads TGTGCCACCCAAATAGACAGAGATCAGCCCCAGCATTTT.

The chain joins TRBV7-3 to TRBJ2-1, with D perhaps TRBD2 (6 bases). Germline CDR1 is SGHTA and CDR2 is FQGTGA. The CDR3 sequence is 15 residues long. The V end lost 5 bases, the J end lost 0 bases, and 11 bases lay between the germline ends. The CDR3 nucleotides read TGTGCCAGCAGCCTCGACGGGGGCTCCTACAATGAGCAGTTCTTC. This sequence encodes CASSLDGGSYNEQFF.